These 28 T cell receptor beta chains were all obtained from the same sample, sequenced in a study of OX40 agonist ivuxolimab in advanced cancers. Some clones are missing from TCRdb's copy, which holds only in-frame ones; the method was immunoSEQ multiplex PCR. The sample shows tens of thousands of clones, 70% to 90% of them seen only once. The input for sequencing was CD4+ or CD8+ T cells sorted from blood, taken in a trial of the OX40 agonist ivuxolimab. Receptor source: an adult with an advanced solid tumor such as melanoma, head and neck, liver or kidney cancer.

The V and J genes are TRBV27 and TRBJ1-1; D ambiguous. Germline V gives CDR1 MNHEY, CDR2 SMNVEV (reference sequence). Trimming shortened V by 2 bases and J by 5 bases, and 9 bases separated the two germline ends. The CDR3 is 13 residues long. The CDR3 DNA reads TGTGCCAGCAGTTTAGGCAGGCCAACTGAAGCTTTCTTT. As protein: CASSLGRPTEAFF.

The J gene is TRBJ2-7, the V gene TRBV29-1; D perhaps matches TRBD2 (5 bases). From germline, CDR1 is SQVTM and CDR2 ANQGSEA. The germline V and J ends were trimmed by 1 base and 2 bases, with 15 bases remaining between them. The CDR3 loop spans 15 amino acids. In nucleotides, the CDR3 is TGCAGCGTTGAAGGGGTTCCGGAAGCGGCCTACGAGCAGTACTTC. It yields the protein CSVEGVPEAAYEQYF.

This rearrangement joins TRBV11-2 to TRBJ2-2; the D gene is possibly TRBD2 (6 bases). This CDR3 has 16 amino acids. V was cut by 6 bases and J by 0 bases, with 14 bases left in between. CDR1 is SGHAT and CDR2 is FQNNGV in the germline V gene. CDR3: CASRGSGNANTGELFF. The CDR3 DNA reads TGTGCCAGCAGGGGTAGCGGAAACGCGAACACCGGGGAGCTGTTTTTT.

CDR3 DNA sequence: TGCAGCGCCGGAGAGGGGCTTGGGAATTCACCCCTCCACTTT. As protein: CSAGEGLGNSPLHF. The chain employs TRBV29-1 and TRBJ1-6, with TRBD1 as a possible D gene (5 bases). The CDR3 totals 14 residues. Germline CDR1 and CDR2: SQVTM and ANQGSEA. The V gene lost 7 bases and the J gene lost 7 bases, with 17 bases spanning the gap.

The V and J genes are TRBV7-9 and TRBJ2-3; possible D gene TRBD1, 6 bases. The germline V and J ends were trimmed by 3 bases and 0 bases, with 13 bases remaining between them. Germline CDR1 is SEHNR and CDR2 is FQNEAQ (reference sequence). This CDR3 comprises 16 residues. CDR3: CASSFDRLTSTDTQYF. CDR3 nucleotide sequence: TGTGCCAGCAGCTTTGACAGGCTAACTAGCACAGATACGCAGTATTTT.

The chain joins TRBV7-8 to TRBJ2-3, with 7 bases lining up with TRBD2. Trimming cost V 11 bases and J 5 bases; bases outside gene matches: 10. CDR1 is SGHVS, CDR2 FQNEAQ, per germline. The CDR3 is made up of 13 amino acids. As DNA, the CDR3 is TGTGCCGGGGGGAGCGGCGGGGGAGATACGCAGTATTTT. It specifies CAGGSGGGDTQYF.

CDR3: CASSLQLLEAFF. CDR3 nucleotides: TGTGCCAGCAGCTTACAGCTTTTGGAAGCTTTCTTT. The rearrangement links TRBV11-2 to TRBJ1-1; D call uncertain. CDR3 size: 12 residues. The V end was cut by 2 bases, the J end by 8 bases, with 9 bases between. CDR1 and CDR2 from the germline V gene are SGHAT and FQNNGV. Drawing the rest from reference TRBV11-2 and TRBJ1-1, the complete variable domain is EAGVAQSPRYKIIEKRQSVAFWCNPISGHATLYWYQQILGQGPKLLIQFQNNGVVDDSQLPKDRFSAERLKGVDSTLKIQPAKLEDSAVYLCASSLQLLEAFFGQGTRLTVV.

The chain recombines TRBV9 with TRBJ2-7; D remains ambiguous. The ends were cut back, 2 bases at V and 2 bases at J, with 11 bases in the middle. Germline loops: CDR1 SGDLS, CDR2 YYNGEE. The CDR3 has 14 residues. The CDR3 bases are TGTGCCAGCAGCGTGGGCACTACCGCCTACGAGCAGTACTTC. It encodes CASSVGTTAYEQYF.

This chain uses TRBV30 with TRBJ2-5; possibly TRBD1 for D (6 bases). Trimming removed 7 bases at V and 4 bases at J, with 10 bases between. Germline CDR1 and CDR2: GTSNPN and SVGIG (reference sequence). CDR3 length: 11 amino acids. As DNA, the CDR3 is TGTGCCTCTAGGGGGTCAGAGACCCAGTACTTC. Translated: CASRGSETQYF.

This chain uses TRBV6-1 with TRBJ1-2, with 8 bases that match TRBD1. CDR3 length equals 15 residues. The germline CDR1 and CDR2 sequences are MNHNS and SASEGT. V was pared by 8 bases and J by 4 bases, with 12 bases of the junction left unmatched. This CDR3 reads CASFRDRRGPYGYTF. CDR3 DNA sequence: TGTGCCAGCTTTCGGGACAGGAGAGGTCCCTATGGCTACACCTTC.

CDR3 in amino acids: CASSSRLAGDEQYF. The CDR3 region has the DNA TGTGCCAGCAGCTCACGACTAGCGGGAGACGAGCAGTACTTC. The genes are TRBV7-6 and TRBJ2-7; 12 bases align to TRBD2. With 4 bases clipped from V and 5 bases from J, the junction kept 3 bases outside the gene matches. Germline-derived CDR1 and CDR2 are SGHVS and FNYEAQ. This CDR3 contains 14 residues.

J is TRBJ2-7 and V is TRBV9, with 10 positions matching TRBD2. Germline V gene lookup returns CDR1 SGDLS and CDR2 YYNGEE. Trimming at V came to 4 bases and at J to 0 bases, leaving 4 bases not matched to a gene. This CDR3 contains 15 residues. The DNA for the CDR3 is TGTGCCAGCAGCCCTCTAGCGGGAGCCTCCTACGAGCAGTACTTC. Its translation: CASSPLAGASYEQYF.

The V call is TRBV30, the J call TRBJ1-2, with D possibly TRBD1 on 6 matching bases. V lost 5 bases and J 5 bases, leaving 15 bases between the germline ends. CDR3 size: 13 residues. The germline V gene encodes CDR1 GTSNPN and CDR2 SVGIG (reference sequence). CDR3 nucleotides: TGTGCCTGGGAGGACAGTTCCCCATATGGCTACACCTTC. Its protein is CAWEDSSPYGYTF.

The V and J genes are TRBV5-1 and TRBJ1-2; the match to TRBD1 covers 7 bases. The germline V gene encodes CDR1 SGHRS and CDR2 YFSETQ. CDR3 length equals 14 residues. V dropped 2 bases and J dropped 8; count of bases not matched to a gene: 9. The CDR3 DNA reads TGCGCCAGCAGCTTCTCCGGGACAGATGACGGCTACACCTTC. This sequence encodes CASSFSGTDDGYTF. The variable domain in full, completed from reference TRBV5-1 and TRBJ1-2, reads KAGVTQTPRYLIKTRGQQVTLSCSPISGHRSVSWYQQTPGQGLQFLFEYFSETQRNKGNFPGRFSGRQFSNSRSEMNVSTLELGDSALYLCASSFSGTDDGYTFGSGTRLTVV.

V gene TRBV30 combines with J gene TRBJ1-6, with D perhaps TRBD1 (5 bases). Germline V gene sequence: CDR1 GTSNPN, CDR2 SVGIG (reference sequence). The CDR3 totals 15 residues. With 1 base removed from V and 10 bases from J, the gap between germline ends came to 17 bases. The CDR3 is CAWSGQSGNLSPLHF. DNA of the CDR3: TGTGCCTGGAGTGGACAGAGCGGTAACCTCTCACCCCTCCACTTT.

V gene TRBV30 combines with J gene TRBJ2-2, with D unresolved. Germline CDR1 and CDR2: GTSNPN and SVGIG (reference sequence). Trimming pared 1 base from V and 6 bases from J, leaving 12 bases between. The CDR3 consists of 14 residues. CDR3 sequence: CAWSGGSSAGELFF. The CDR3 coding sequence is TGTGCCTGGAGTGGGGGATCCTCGGCCGGGGAGCTGTTTTTT.

The chain uses TRBV5-1 and TRBJ2-7, with D perhaps matching TRBD2 (6 bases). Germline V CDR1 and CDR2: SGHRS, YFSETQ. The length of the CDR3 is 13 residues. V was cut by 4 bases and J by 2 bases, with 10 bases left in between. The CDR3 region has the DNA TGCGCCAGCAGCGCGGGACGAGCCTACGAGCAGTACTTC. Encoded protein: CASSAGRAYEQYF. Using reference TRBV5-1 and TRBJ2-7 for the parts outside the CDR3, the full variable domain is KAGVTQTPRYLIKTRGQQVTLSCSPISGHRSVSWYQQTPGQGLQFLFEYFSETQRNKGNFPGRFSGRQFSNSRSEMNVSTLELGDSALYLCASSAGRAYEQYFGPGTRLTVT.

This chain joins TRBV19 and TRBJ1-1; 7 nucleotides match TRBD1. The CDR3 is 16 amino acids. Unmatched junction bases numbered 13, after V lost 5 bases and J lost 4 bases. Germline CDR1 is LNHDA and CDR2 is SQIVND (reference sequence). DNA for the CDR3: TGTGCCAGTAGTGATAGAGGGGGCGCGTTATCCACTGAAGCTTTCTTT. Translating gives CASSDRGGALSTEAFF.

This clone appeared once. V gene TRBV29-1 combines with J gene TRBJ1-1; no reliable D call. Germline V gene data show CDR1 as SQVTM and CDR2 as ANQGSEA. Between the trimmed V and J ends, which lost 5 bases and 3 bases, there was a span of 10 bases. This CDR3 has 12 residues. CDR3 nucleotides: TGCAGCGTTACGGTAGTCGACACTGAAGCTTTCTTT. Translating it yields CSVTVVDTEAFF.

The chain carries TRBV4-1 and TRBJ2-7, with D unresolved. Germline V gives CDR1 MGHRA, CDR2 YSYEKL. Trimming pared 2 bases from V and 6 bases from J, leaving 5 bases between. This CDR3 contains 11 residues. The CDR3 nucleotides are TGCGCCAGCAGCCAAAGTGGCGAGCAGTACTTC. It specifies CASSQSGEQYF.

This clone was detected only once. This rearrangement joins TRBV14 to TRBJ1-1; unclear D gene. Germline assignment: CDR1 SGHDN and CDR2 FVKESK. The CDR3 totals 13 residues. The ends were cut back, 1 base at V and 4 bases at J, with 7 bases in the middle. Here the CDR3 DNA reads TGTGCCAGCAGCCAAGGGGAAGTCACTGAAGCTTTCTTT. It encodes CASSQGEVTEAFF. Supplemented by reference TRBV14 and TRBJ1-1, the full variable domain reads EAGVTQFPSHSVIEKGQTVTLRCDPISGHDNLYWYRRVMGKEIKFLLHFVKESKQDESGMPNNRFLAERTGGTYSTLKVQPAELEDSGVYFCASSQGEVTEAFFGQGTRLTVV.

This chain links TRBV15 with TRBJ1-5, with 11 bases fitting TRBD1. Trimming cost V 5 bases and J 6 bases; bases outside gene matches: 6. CDR3 length: 15 amino acids. CDR1 and CDR2 (germline): LNHNV, YYDKDF (reference sequence). The CDR3 is CATSSGQGVGQPQHF. The CDR3 region has the DNA TGTGCCACCAGCTCGGGACAGGGGGTTGGTCAGCCCCAGCATTTT.

This rearrangement joins TRBV11-2 to TRBJ2-1; D is uncertain. The CDR3 is 11 amino acids. The ends were cut back, 1 base at V and 12 bases at J, with 7 bases in the middle. Germline CDR1 and CDR2: SGHAT and FQNNGV. CDR3 sequence: CASSLGPGQFF. For the CDR3, the DNA is TGTGCCAGCAGCTTAGGTCCAGGGCAGTTCTTC.

CDR3 amino acids: CASSLDWSGELFF. CDR3 in DNA: TGTGCCAGCAGCCTCGATTGGAGCGGGGAGCTGTTTTTT. The chain carries TRBV5-5 and TRBJ2-2; D gene ambiguous. The CDR3 totals 13 residues. CDR1 is SGHKS, CDR2 YYEKEE, per germline (reference sequence). V dropped 4 bases and J dropped 7 bases, with 11 bases sitting between them.

The chain combines TRBV27 with TRBJ2-6; 8 bases fit TRBD1. The CDR3 extends over 17 amino acids. The junction had 8 bases not matched to a gene; V was cut back by 7 bases and J by 0 bases. The germline V gene has CDR1 MNHEY and CDR2 SMNVEV (reference sequence). CDR3 amino acids: CASKLTGANSGANVLTF. In DNA form, the CDR3 reads TGTGCCAGCAAGCTGACAGGGGCGAACTCTGGGGCCAACGTCCTGACTTTC. Variable domain in full (rest from reference TRBV27 and TRBJ2-6): EAQVTQNPRYLITVTGKKLTVTCSQNMNHEYMSWYRQDPGLGLRQIYYSMNVEVTDKGDVPEGYKVSRKEKRNFPLILESPSPNQTSLYFCASKLTGANSGANVLTFGAGSRLTVL.

The V call is TRBV5-1, the J call TRBJ1-2; no clear D gene. Germline CDR1 is SGHRS and CDR2 is YFSETQ. V lost 4 bases and J 2 bases, leaving 9 bases between the germline ends. CDR3 length: 13 residues. CDR3 region: CASSQDGNYGYTF. In DNA form, the CDR3 reads TGCGCCAGCAGCCAGGACGGAAACTATGGCTACACCTTC.

CDR3 residues: CASSSGLSYEQYF. Written as DNA, the CDR3 is TGTGCCAGCAGTTCAGGACTGAGCTACGAGCAGTACTTC. The V call is TRBV27, the J call TRBJ2-7, with D possibly matching TRBD2 (5 bases). The CDR3 contains 13 residues. Germline loops: CDR1 MNHEY, CDR2 SMNVEV (reference sequence). Trimming pared 4 bases from V and 3 bases from J, leaving 10 bases between.

This clone was picked up a small number of times. The DNA of the CDR3 is TGTGCCAGCAGCCCCTGGGGGGGTAATCAGCCCCAGCATTTT. This translates into CASSPWGGNQPQHF. The chain joins TRBV9 to TRBJ1-5, with a weak D call TRBD1 (5 bases). The germline V gene has CDR1 SGDLS and CDR2 YYNGEE. V lost 4 bases to trimming and J lost 4 bases, with 12 bases between them. The CDR3 covers 14 residues. The whole variable domain, remainder taken from reference TRBV9 and TRBJ1-5, is DSGVTQTPKHLITATGQRVTLRCSPRSGDLSVYWYQQSLDQGLQFLIQYYNGEERAKGNILERFSAQQFPDLHSELNLSSLELGDSALYFCASSPWGGNQPQHFGDGTRLSIL.